These 24 T cell receptor beta chains came from one sample sequenced in a study of blood T cell repertoires in COVID-19. Sequencing used immunoSEQ multiplex PCR; TCRdb keeps in-frame clones, though not all of them. The sample contains about 400,000 clones, around nine tenths of which appear only once. Material for sequencing was peripheral blood. The receptors here all came from a young woman with acute or convalescent COVID-19.

The chain combines TRBV21-1 with TRBJ2-7; TRBD1 is the table's D call, not checked against the DNA. TRBV21-1 is deemed a pseudogene. The CDR3 has 15 residues. The CDR3 bases are TGTGCCAGCAGCCCCCCAGGGAAGGAAACTCGAGAGCAGTACTTC. Amino acid sequence: CASSPPGKETREQYF.

This rearrangement joins TRBV7-8 to TRBJ1-1, with D unclear. The CDR3 extends over 13 amino acids. From germline, CDR1 is SGHVS and CDR2 FQNEAQ. V was cut by 0 bases and J by 7 bases, with 9 bases left in between. CDR3 DNA sequence: TGTGCCAGCAGCTTAGCCCCGGTCGGTGAAGCTTTCTTT. This codes for CASSLAPVGEAFF.

V is TRBV7-2 and J is TRBJ2-5; TRBD1 is a possible D gene (6 bases). CDR1 and CDR2 from the germline V gene are SGHTA and FQGNSA. The CDR3 sequence is 14 residues long. Deletions cut 4 bases from V and 1 base from J, with 10 bases between. CDR3 region: CASSSGQIQETQYF. The DNA for the CDR3 is TGTGCCAGCAGCTCTGGACAGATCCAAGAGACCCAGTACTTC.

The CDR3 reads CASSTGRARNYEQYF. CDR3 nucleotide sequence: TGTGCCAGCAGCACCGGGCGGGCCAGAAACTACGAGCAGTACTTC. V usage is TRBV5-4 and J usage is TRBJ2-7; maybe TRBD2 (5 bases). This CDR3 has 15 residues. Germline V lookup: CDR1 SGHNT, CDR2 YYREEE (reference sequence). V gave up 4 bases and J gave up 3 bases, with 17 bases separating them.

The chain uses TRBV6-4 and TRBJ2-2; 7 bases match TRBD1. Germline assignment: CDR1 MRHNA and CDR2 SNTAGT. The CDR3 runs 17 residues. V was pared by 5 bases and J by 3 bases, with 12 bases of the junction left unmatched. The CDR3 spells CASSPTGAGRDTGELFF. As DNA, the CDR3 is TGTGCCAGCAGTCCAACAGGGGCCGGACGGGACACCGGGGAGCTGTTTTTT.

V and J are TRBV3-1 (or the pseudogene TRBV3-2) and TRBJ2-5, with 13 bases aligning to TRBD2. This CDR3 has 19 amino acids. The V gene's germline CDR1 is LGHDT and CDR2 YNNKEL (reference sequence). J gave up 2 bases and V 4 bases, and 13 bases lay outside the gene matches. Here the CDR3 reads CASSLSPGLAGPGQETQYF. The CDR3 DNA sequence: TGTGCCAGCAGCCTGTCCCCGGGACTAGCGGGGCCGGGGCAAGAGACCCAGTACTTC.

V is TRBV5-1 and J is TRBJ2-7; no clear D. The V end was cut by 0 bases, the J end by 2 bases, with 12 bases between. Germline V CDR1 and CDR2: SGHRS, YFSETQ. CDR3 length equals 15 residues. The CDR3 reads CASSLGQLNPYEQYF. The CDR3 DNA reads as TGCGCCAGCAGCTTGGGGCAGTTAAACCCCTACGAGCAGTACTTC.

V gene TRBV3-1 (or the pseudogene TRBV3-2) combines with J gene TRBJ2-1, with unresolved D. The V gene's germline CDR1 is LGHDT and CDR2 YNNKEL (reference sequence). CDR3 length: 12 amino acids. V was shortened by 0 bases and J by 10 bases, with 7 bases between the two germline ends. CDR3 nucleotide sequence: TGTGCCAGCAGCCAAGATCTAAGCGAGCAGTTCTTC. Translation: CASSQDLSEQFF.

This chain links TRBV10-2 with TRBJ1-2, with D possibly matching TRBD1 (6 bases). This CDR3 has 15 residues. Germline CDR1 reads WSHSY; CDR2 reads SAAADI. Deletions cut 0 bases from V and 4 bases from J, with 12 bases between. CDR3 sequence: CASSESGGQSYGYTF. For the CDR3, the DNA is TGCGCCAGCAGTGAGTCAGGAGGACAGAGCTATGGCTACACCTTC.

This chain joins TRBV12-3 or TRBV12-4 and TRBJ2-3; D is undetermined. The CDR3 has 12 residues. V gave up 5 bases and J gave up 3 bases, with 6 bases separating them. The CDR3 bases are TGTGCCAGCAGTCGACAAACAGATACGCAGTATTTT. This encodes CASSRQTDTQYF.

In this sample, this clone turned up once. This chain links TRBV3-1 (or the pseudogene TRBV3-2) with TRBJ2-3; 8 bases line up with TRBD2. The germline V gene encodes CDR1 LGHDT and CDR2 YNNKEL (reference sequence). The CDR3 is made up of 17 amino acids. The V and J ends lost 4 bases and 0 bases, in that order; junction bases with no gene match: 9. CDR3 residues: CASSPRRAGGSTDTQYF. The CDR3 bases are TGTGCCAGCAGCCCCCGGAGGGCGGGGGGTAGCACAGATACGCAGTATTTT.

The chain carries TRBV3-1 (or the pseudogene TRBV3-2) and TRBJ1-1, with a possible D match to TRBD1 (5 bases). This CDR3 is 13 amino acids long. V was shortened by 5 bases and J by 6 bases, with 13 bases between the two germline ends. The V gene's germline CDR1 is LGHDT and CDR2 YNNKEL (reference sequence). The CDR3 spells CASSFRGVPEAFF. The CDR3 DNA is TGTGCCAGCAGCTTTCGGGGGGTCCCTGAAGCTTTCTTT.

V usage is TRBV12-3 or TRBV12-4 and J usage is TRBJ1-2; 7 bases match TRBD1. The trim removed 6 bases at V and 10 bases at J, leaving 8 bases unmatched. The CDR3 consists of 12 residues. The DNA for the CDR3 is TGTGCCAGCAGAGGTCGACAGGGCTTCTACACCTTC. Translating it yields CASRGRQGFYTF.

The V gene is TRBV19, the J gene TRBJ1-6, with 12 bases aligning to TRBD1. Trimming removed 4 bases from V and 10 bases from J; junction bases left unmatched: 2. The germline V gene encodes CDR1 LNHDA and CDR2 SQIVND (reference sequence). The CDR3 spans 14 residues. This chain's CDR3 is CASSSGTGGSPLHF. Written as DNA, the CDR3 is TGTGCCAGTAGTAGTGGGACAGGGGGCTCACCCCTCCACTTT.

This rearrangement joins TRBV3-1 (or the pseudogene TRBV3-2) to TRBJ2-5; tentative D call: TRBD1 (5 bases). CDR1 and CDR2 (germline): LGHDT, YNNKEL (reference sequence). The ends were cut back, 0 bases at V and 4 bases at J, with 12 bases in the middle. CDR3 length equals 15 residues. CDR3 nucleotides: TGTGCCAGCAGCCAAGATGGTTCTAGGGGAGAGACCCAGTACTTC. This encodes CASSQDGSRGETQYF.

On this clone: Other nucleotide sequences in the sample specify the same CDR3. The chain carries TRBV4-2 and TRBJ2-5; D call uncertain. Germline CDR1 LGHNA, CDR2 YNFKEQ. CDR3 length: 13 residues. V lost 0 bases to trimming and J lost 5 bases, with 7 bases between them. The CDR3 region has the DNA TGTGCCAGCAGCCAAGATCGTTTGGAGACCCAGTACTTC. Translation: CASSQDRLETQYF.

The chain has TRBV15 and TRBJ2-1; 15 positions agree with TRBD2. V shed 2 bases, J shed 7 bases, and the junction held 3 bases outside the gene matches. Germline-derived CDR1 and CDR2 are LNHNV and YYDKDF (reference sequence). This CDR3 has 16 amino acids. The CDR3 here is CATSRLGLAGGNEQFF. CDR3 DNA sequence: TGTGCCACCAGCAGACTCGGACTAGCGGGGGGGAATGAGCAGTTCTTC. Full variable domain (missing parts from reference TRBV15 and TRBJ2-1): DAMVIQNPRYQVTQFGKPVTLSCSQTLNHNVMYWYQQKSSQAPKLLFHYYDKDFNNEADTPDNFQSRRPNTSFCFLDIRSPGLGDTAMYLCATSRLGLAGGNEQFFGPGTRLTVL.

The rearrangement links TRBV29-1 to TRBJ1-2; D ambiguous. V dropped 5 bases and J dropped 3 bases, with 19 bases sitting between them. Per germline, CDR1 SQVTM and CDR2 ANQGSEA. This CDR3 spans 15 amino acids. CDR3 sequence reads: CSVPKEGQEDYGYTF. DNA for the CDR3: TGCAGCGTTCCGAAAGAAGGTCAGGAAGACTATGGCTACACCTTC. The whole variable domain, filled in from reference TRBV29-1 and TRBJ1-2, reads SAVISQKPSRDICQRGTSLTIQCQVDSQVTMMFWYRQQPGQSLTLIATANQGSEATYESGFVIDKFPISRPNLTFSTLTVSNMSPEDSSIYLCSVPKEGQEDYGYTFGSGTRLTVV.

This clone was found a few times. The chain joins TRBV7-8 to TRBJ1-1; TRBD1 agrees at 9 bases. With 5 bases clipped from V and 4 bases from J, the junction kept 5 bases outside the gene matches. Germline V gene data show CDR1 as SGHVS and CDR2 as FQNEAQ. This CDR3 is 14 amino acids long. The CDR3 region is CASSGRDRATEAFF. The CDR3 coding sequence is TGTGCCAGCAGCGGCCGGGACAGGGCCACTGAAGCTTTCTTT.

The V call is TRBV13, the J call TRBJ2-3, with a weak D call TRBD1 (6 bases). The CDR3 is 15 amino acids. V lost 6 bases and J lost 4, with 17 bases in between. In germline, CDR1 is PRHDT, CDR2 FYEKMQ (reference sequence). As DNA, the CDR3 is TGTGCCAGCAGACCAAATACAGGGAAGGCAGATACGCAGTATTTT. It specifies CASRPNTGKADTQYF.

This clone was seen just once. The V gene is TRBV11-2, the J gene TRBJ2-2; 9 bases map to TRBD1. CDR3 size: 15 residues. With V trimmed by 1 base and J by 7 bases, 4 bases remained unmatched. Germline assignment: CDR1 SGHAT and CDR2 FQNNGV. CDR3 in DNA: TGTGCCAGCAGCTTAGCGGGACAGGGTATCGGGGAGCTGTTTTTT. Its translation is CASSLAGQGIGELFF.

This chain joins TRBV24-1 and TRBJ1-2; D gene ambiguous. Germline loops: CDR1 KGHDR, CDR2 SFDVKD. Trimming removed 4 bases from V and 7 bases from J, with 15 bases in between. The CDR3 is 14 amino acids. In DNA form, the CDR3 reads TGTGCCACCAGTGACTCTCGTGAGTTACTTGGCTACACCTTC. This sequence encodes CATSDSRELLGYTF.

This chain uses TRBV18 with TRBJ2-4, with no clear D. The germline gives CDR1 KGHSH, CDR2 LQKENI. With 2 bases removed from V and 0 bases from J, the gap between germline ends came to 11 bases. This CDR3 has 16 amino acids. For the CDR3, the DNA is TGTGCCAGCTCACCAGCCTTGTCGGGAGCCAAAAACATTCAGTACTTC. It specifies CASSPALSGAKNIQYF.

V is TRBV10-3 and J is TRBJ2-1; D is perhaps TRBD2 (5 bases). The CDR3 extends over 12 amino acids. V lost 7 bases, J lost 9 bases, and 13 bases lay in between. Germline assignment: CDR1 ENHRY and CDR2 SYGVKD. The CDR3 loop reads CAIKSREGEQFF. Here the CDR3 DNA reads TGTGCCATCAAGTCCCGGGAAGGTGAGCAGTTCTTC.